Listed here are 27 T cell receptor beta chains from one sample, sequenced in a study of human T cells and chemical hapten exposure. TCRdb reanalysed the RACE reads using MiXCR and keeps one entry per CDR3 protein. There are some 380,000 distinct CDR3 sequences in the sample; around 4.8% occur only once, and about 2.2% lies in the top ten. Time point described: patch test 1, 2 weeks after DPC sensitization. Regarding treatment: therapeutic diphenylcyclopropenone sensitization with weekly scalp DPC. Sample: whole blood, taken in connection with sensitization to the hapten diphenylcyclopropenone (DPC). Receptor source: a woman in her fifties or sixties with alopecia areata. Some clones in this sample may be carry-over from other donors' samples.

V is TRBV20-1 and J is TRBJ1-5, with D tentatively TRBD1 (5 bases). Looked up from germline, CDR1 is DFQATT and CDR2 is SNEGSKA (reference sequence). Trimming took 2 bases from V and 2 from J, leaving 13 bases between them. The CDR3 length is 15 residues. CDR3 region: CSARRRVGRNQPQHF. For the CDR3, the DNA is TGCAGTGCTAGACGCAGGGTAGGTCGCAATCAGCCCCAGCATTTT.

The CDR3 loop reads CASSADGGPTEAFF. The CDR3 DNA sequence: TGCGCCAGCAGCGCAGACGGGGGGCCCACTGAAGCTTTCTTT. V and J are TRBV5-1 and TRBJ1-1; a weak D match, TRBD1 (6 bases). CDR3 length: 14 amino acids. V was trimmed by 4 bases and J by 4 bases, leaving 14 bases between them. Germline assignment: CDR1 SGHRS and CDR2 YFSETQ. Using reference TRBV5-1 and TRBJ1-1 for the parts outside the CDR3, the full variable domain is KAGVTQTPRYLIKTRGQQVTLSCSPISGHRSVSWYQQTPGQGLQFLFEYFSETQRNKGNFPGRFSGRQFSNSRSEMNVSTLELGDSALYLCASSADGGPTEAFFGQGTRLTVV.

In its sample, this clonotype was seen many times. The CDR3 DNA reads TGCAGCGTTCACCTTCCGGGACTAGCGGGGGCGCTAAGAGATACGCAGTATTTT. Translating it yields CSVHLPGLAGALRDTQYF. V is TRBV29-1 and J is TRBJ2-3; 14 bases fit TRBD2. CDR3 length: 18 amino acids. The V gene's germline CDR1 is SQVTM and CDR2 ANQGSEA. With V trimmed by 5 bases and J by 5 bases, 15 bases remained unmatched.

This clonotype has a count of ten or more. The genes are TRBV12-3 or TRBV12-4 and TRBJ2-2, with D unresolved. The V gene lost 5 bases and the J gene lost 2 bases, with 9 bases spanning the gap. The CDR3 sequence is 14 residues long. CDR3 nucleotides: TGTGCCAGCAGTGTATACACTAACACCGGGGAGCTGTTTTTT. Translating it yields CASSVYTNTGELFF.

Ten or more counts support this clonotype. The rearrangement uses TRBV12-3 or TRBV12-4 and TRBJ2-5; D unclear. The CDR3 spans 11 residues. Deletions cut 4 bases from V and 8 bases from J, with 8 bases between. The CDR3 DNA reads TGTGCCAGCAGTTCTTGGCAAACCCAGTACTTC. Its protein product is CASSSWQTQYF.

This chain joins TRBV20-1 and TRBJ1-5; D possibly corresponds to TRBD1 (5 bases). Germline CDR1 DFQATT, CDR2 SNEGSKA (reference sequence). V was pared by 0 bases and J by 7 bases, with 10 bases between. The CDR3 extends over 13 amino acids. Here the CDR3 DNA reads TGCAGTGCTAGAGATTGGCAGGGACAGCCCCAGCATTTT. This encodes CSARDWQGQPQHF.

This clonotype was observed many times. The chain carries TRBV10-3 and TRBJ2-5; D unresolved. The CDR3 loop spans 13 amino acids. CDR1 is ENHRY, CDR2 SYGVKD, per germline. V lost 4 bases to trimming and J lost 3 bases, with 9 bases between them. CDR3 sequence reads: CAISGSGEETQYF. The CDR3 nucleotides are TGTGCCATCAGTGGTAGTGGGGAAGAGACCCAGTACTTC.

This clonotype showed up many times. The V and J genes are TRBV15 and TRBJ2-5; 13 bases map to TRBD2. Trimming at V came to 3 bases and at J to 4 bases, leaving 5 bases not matched to a gene. The CDR3 extends over 16 amino acids. CDR1 and CDR2 from the germline V gene are LNHNV and YYDKDF (reference sequence). The CDR3 loop reads CATSRERLAGGETQYF. In nucleotides, the CDR3 is TGTGCCACCAGCAGGGAGAGACTAGCGGGAGGAGAGACCCAGTACTTC.

About this clonotype: A clone one base away is much larger, so this may be a read error. The chain carries TRBV6-5 and TRBJ1-6; no clear D gene. Germline V gene lookup returns CDR1 MNHEY and CDR2 SVGAGI. This CDR3 has 15 amino acids. V lost 10 bases and J 11 bases, leaving 24 bases between the germline ends. CDR3 DNA sequence: TGTGCCACCAAACAATGGCGGACGGGTGATCCACCCCTCCACTTT. Its protein is CATKQWRTGDPPLHF.

This clonotype was recorded at least ten times. The J gene is TRBJ2-3, the V gene TRBV12-3 or TRBV12-4; the D gene could be TRBD1 or TRBD2 (5 bases each). V lost 4 bases, J lost 9 bases, and 11 bases lay in between. This CDR3 contains 12 residues. DNA for the CDR3: TGTGCCAGCAGTTGGGGCGGAGGAACGCAGTATTTT. It is translated as CASSWGGGTQYF.

This clonotype has more than one count but fewer than ten. The chain recombines TRBV20-1 with TRBJ1-1; 8 nucleotides match TRBD1. The V segment lost 0 bases and the J segment 7 bases; nucleotides outside the gene matches: 10. There are 15 residues in the CDR3. Per the germline V gene, CDR1 is DFQATT and CDR2 is SNEGSKA (reference sequence). CDR3 coding DNA: TGCAGTGCTAGAGAACCAGGACAGGGAGTGGGTGAAGCTTTCTTT. It is translated as CSAREPGQGVGEAFF.

Many counts were recorded for this clonotype. The chain carries TRBV27 and TRBJ2-3; 7 bases fit TRBD2. This CDR3 spans 12 amino acids. The V gene's germline CDR1 is MNHEY and CDR2 SMNVEV (reference sequence). The CDR3 DNA reads as TGTGCAGCGGGGAGGGGCACAGATACGCAGTATTTT. It codes for CAAGRGTDTQYF.

This clonotype has a count of ten or more. The chain joins TRBV19 to TRBJ2-5, with D possibly being TRBD2 (5 bases). The CDR3 is 12 amino acids. With 6 bases removed from V and 2 bases from J, the gap between germline ends came to 7 bases. The germline V gene has CDR1 LNHDA and CDR2 SQIVND (reference sequence). The CDR3: CASSRGQETQYF. CDR3 coding DNA: TGTGCCAGTAGCCGAGGGCAAGAGACCCAGTACTTC.

The gene calls are TRBV18 and TRBJ1-1; D perhaps matches TRBD1 (6 bases). The CDR3 consists of 14 residues. Trimming took off 6 bases at V and 0 bases at J, with 11 bases between the two ends. CDR1 is KGHSH, CDR2 LQKENI, per germline. This CDR3 is CASSPRDMNTEAFF. As DNA, the CDR3 is TGTGCCAGCTCTCCCAGGGACATGAACACTGAAGCTTTCTTT.

In this sample, this clonotype turned up many times. V usage is TRBV9 and J usage is TRBJ2-3; D ambiguous. This CDR3 spans 14 amino acids. V lost 3 bases and J 4 bases, leaving 12 bases between the germline ends. The V gene's germline CDR1 is SGDLS and CDR2 YYNGEE. This CDR3 reads CASSAAGWADTQYF. The CDR3 coding sequence is TGTGCCAGCAGCGCTGCAGGATGGGCAGATACGCAGTATTTT.

This clonotype was counted only a few times. The rearrangement links TRBV11-2 to TRBJ2-3; 12 bases fit TRBD2. Trimming at V came to 3 bases and at J to 1 base, leaving 14 bases not matched to a gene. This CDR3 contains 20 residues. Germline-derived CDR1 and CDR2 are SGHAT and FQNNGV. The CDR3 region is CASSFRGPGLAGSGTDTQYF. CDR3 nucleotide sequence: TGTGCCAGCAGCTTCAGGGGCCCGGGACTAGCGGGTTCGGGCACAGATACGCAGTATTTT.

V gene TRBV5-1 combines with J gene TRBJ1-1; D is possibly TRBD1 (5 bases). The V gene's germline CDR1 is SGHRS and CDR2 YFSETQ. V was pared by 4 bases and J by 0 bases, with 19 bases between. The CDR3 has 17 amino acids. The CDR3 is CASSTFYRGRLNTEAFF. The CDR3 nucleotides are TGCGCCAGCAGCACCTTCTATAGGGGCAGACTGAACACTGAAGCTTTCTTT.

The CDR3 spells CASSPRDVSYEQYF. CDR3 nucleotide sequence: TGTGCCAGCAGCCCCCGGGACGTTTCCTACGAGCAGTACTTC. The chain links TRBV9 to TRBJ2-7; either TRBD1 or TRBD2 may fit D (5 bases each). This CDR3 spans 14 amino acids. Trimming took off 4 bases at V and 1 base at J, with 12 bases between the two ends. Per the germline V gene, CDR1 is SGDLS and CDR2 is YYNGEE.

Concerning this clonotype: A much larger clonotype is one base distant, so this may be a read error. Without the conserved terminal phenylalanine or tryptophan, this CDR3 likely stems from a read error. The chain recombines TRBV29-1 with TRBJ2-3, with 7 nucleotides matching TRBD2. CDR3 length equals 14 residues. Germline CDR1 is SQVTM and CDR2 is ANQGSEA. J gave up 0 bases and V 7 bases, and 7 bases lay outside the gene matches. The CDR3 loop is CSAGGNPSTDTQYL. For the CDR3, the DNA is TGCAGCGCGGGGGGAAATCCTAGCACAGATACGCAGTATTTG.

V gene TRBV4-3 combines with J gene TRBJ2-7; 9 positions agree with TRBD1. V dropped 1 base and J dropped 2; count of bases not matched to a gene: 9. The CDR3 sequence is 17 residues long. Germline CDR1 and CDR2: LGHNA and YSLEER. CDR3 in amino acids: CASSQARTQGAAYEQYF. The DNA of the CDR3 is TGCGCCAGCAGCCAAGCCCGTACACAGGGGGCGGCCTACGAGCAGTACTTC.

In this sample, this clonotype turned up a few times. The V and J genes are TRBV2 and TRBJ2-1; D tentatively fits TRBD1 or TRBD2 (5 bases each). This CDR3 has 12 amino acids. Trimming took off 1 base at V and 15 bases at J, with 13 bases between the two ends. Germline V lookup: CDR1 SNHLY, CDR2 FYNNEI. The CDR3 region is CASSEEGPGRFF. The CDR3 DNA reads TGTGCCAGCAGTGAAGAGGGACCCGGGCGGTTCTTC.

There are many counts of this clonotype. The V call is TRBV6-2 or TRBV6-3, the J call TRBJ2-2; no clear D. This CDR3 is built from 13 residues. From germline, CDR1 is MNHEY and CDR2 SVGEGT. The V end lost 10 bases, the J end lost 0 bases, and 9 bases lay between the germline ends. The CDR3 coding sequence is TGTGCCATCTCAGACTCGAACACCGGGGAGCTGTTTTTT. This translates into CAISDSNTGELFF.

The CDR3 loop is CASRKGLMEAFF. In DNA, the CDR3 is TGTGCCAGCAGGAAGGGGTTAATGGAAGCTTTCTTT. The chain has TRBV2 and TRBJ1-1, with D tentatively TRBD1 (5 bases). The CDR3 is 12 amino acids. Per germline, CDR1 SNHLY and CDR2 FYNNEI. With 6 bases removed from V and 8 bases from J, the gap between germline ends came to 13 bases.

The chain combines TRBV6-1 with TRBJ2-3, with a possible D match to TRBD1 (6 bases). The germline gives CDR1 MNHNS, CDR2 SASEGT. The CDR3 loop spans 15 amino acids. V was clipped by 2 bases and J by 2 bases, with 11 bases between them. Here the CDR3 DNA reads TGTGCCAGCAGTGAACGACAGGCGAACACAGATACGCAGTATTTT. Translated: CASSERQANTDTQYF.

The sample holds many counts of this clonotype. The chain recombines TRBV5-5 with TRBJ2-7, with 7 bases fitting TRBD1. With V trimmed by 4 bases and J by 6 bases, 4 bases remained unmatched. Germline CDR1 and CDR2: SGHKS and YYEKEE (reference sequence). CDR3 length: 12 amino acids. The chain's CDR3 is CASSGDRVEQYF. CDR3 nucleotide sequence: TGTGCCAGCAGCGGTGACAGGGTCGAGCAGTACTTC.

In this sample, this clonotype turned up many times. This chain links TRBV7-9 with TRBJ1-2; D is perhaps TRBD1 (6 bases). Germline V gene sequence: CDR1 SEHNR, CDR2 FQNEAQ (reference sequence). Trimming left V 7 bases short and J 4 bases short, with 19 bases between. The CDR3 contains 15 residues. The CDR3 is CASTQSQGRPYGYTF. The CDR3 DNA follows: TGTGCCAGCACTCAGTCCCAGGGGCGTCCCTATGGCTACACCTTC.

The rearrangement joins TRBV6-5 to TRBJ1-1; perhaps TRBD1 as D (5 bases). Germline lookup yields CDR1 MNHEY and CDR2 SVGAGI. Trimming took off 5 bases at V and 7 bases at J, with 17 bases between the two ends. CDR3 length: 14 amino acids. In DNA form, the CDR3 reads TGTGCCAGCAGTAGTGCAGGGCTCCGGGGTGAAGCTTTCTTT. It yields the protein CASSSAGLRGEAFF.